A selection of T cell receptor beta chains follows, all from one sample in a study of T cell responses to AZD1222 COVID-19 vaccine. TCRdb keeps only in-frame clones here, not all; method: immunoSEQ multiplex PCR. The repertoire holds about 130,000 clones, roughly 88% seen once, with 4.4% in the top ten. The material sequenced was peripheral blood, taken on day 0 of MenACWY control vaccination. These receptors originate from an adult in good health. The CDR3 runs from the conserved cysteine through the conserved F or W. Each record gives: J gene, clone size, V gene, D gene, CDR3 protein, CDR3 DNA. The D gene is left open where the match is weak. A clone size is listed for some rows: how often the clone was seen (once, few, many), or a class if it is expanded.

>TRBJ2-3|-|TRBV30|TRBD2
CAWSSRTSGSLGTDTQYF
TGTGCCTGGAGCTCCCGGACTAGCGGGAGTCTAGGCACAGATACGCAGTATTTT
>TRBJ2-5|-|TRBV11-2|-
CASSRDGKETQYF
TGTGCCAGCAGCCGTGACGGTAAAGAGACCCAGTACTTC
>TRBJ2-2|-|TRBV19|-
CASSSAVLTGELFF
TGTGCCAGTAGTTCCGCCGTTCTCACCGGGGAGCTGTTTTTT
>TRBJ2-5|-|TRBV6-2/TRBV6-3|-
CASSYTGLPQETQYF
TGTGCCAGCAGTTACACGGGACTGCCTCAAGAGACCCAGTACTTC
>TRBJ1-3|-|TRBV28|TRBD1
CASSFDRGPFSGNTIYF
TGTGCCAGCAGTTTTGACAGGGGGCCGTTCTCTGGAAACACCATATATTTT
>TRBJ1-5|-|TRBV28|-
CASRRVGEPQHF
TGTGCCAGCAGGAGGGTAGGCGAACCCCAGCATTTT
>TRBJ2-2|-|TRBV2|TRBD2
CASKWGGSNTGELFF
TGTGCCAGCAAGTGGGGGGGATCGAACACCGGGGAGCTGTTTTTT
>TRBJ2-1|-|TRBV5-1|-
CASSGYTEQFF
TGCGCCAGCAGCGGTTACACAGAGCAGTTCTTC
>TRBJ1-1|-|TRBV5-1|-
CASSGTQGWAEAFF
TGCGCCAGCAGCGGCACACAGGGTTGGGCTGAAGCTTTCTTT
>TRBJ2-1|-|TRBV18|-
CASSPLREEGEQFF
TGTGCCAGCTCACCTCTGAGGGAAGAGGGTGAGCAGTTCTTC
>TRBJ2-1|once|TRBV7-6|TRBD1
CASSLQGASIDNEQFF
TGTGCCAGCAGCTTACAGGGGGCCTCGATAGACAATGAGCAGTTCTTC
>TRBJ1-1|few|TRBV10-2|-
CASSEASSRGTEAFF
TGCGCCAGCAGTGAGGCGTCTTCAAGGGGCACTGAAGCTTTCTTT
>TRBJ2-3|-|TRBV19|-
CASSTSVGRTPGTDTQYF
TGTGCCAGTAGTACCTCGGTGGGCAGGACACCAGGCACAGATACGCAGTATTTT
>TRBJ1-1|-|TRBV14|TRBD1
CASSPTGFPTNTEAFF
TGTGCCAGCAGCCCGACAGGGTTCCCCACGAACACTGAAGCTTTCTTT
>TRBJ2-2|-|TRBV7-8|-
CASSLVGAGELFF
TGTGCCAGCAGCTTAGTGGGGGCCGGGGAGCTGTTTTTT
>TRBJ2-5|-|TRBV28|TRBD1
CASTLGQGVSETQYF
TGTGCCAGCACCCTGGGACAGGGGGTTTCAGAGACCCAGTACTTC
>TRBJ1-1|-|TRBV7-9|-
CASSQLFDLHTEAFF
TGTGCCAGCAGCCAACTTTTCGATTTGCACACTGAAGCTTTCTTT
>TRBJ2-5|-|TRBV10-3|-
CAIGRNGETQYF
TGTGCCATCGGGAGGAACGGGGAGACCCAGTACTTC
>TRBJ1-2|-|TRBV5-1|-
CASSLAGDYYGYTF
TGCGCCAGCAGCTTGGCCGGGGACTACTATGGCTACACCTTC
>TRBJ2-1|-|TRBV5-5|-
CATNARTKVNNEQFF
TGTGCTACCAACGCCCGGACTAAGGTTAATAATGAGCAGTTCTTC
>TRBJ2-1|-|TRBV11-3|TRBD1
CASSLVGQGEQFF
TGTGCCAGCAGCTTAGTGGGACAGGGCGAGCAGTTCTTC
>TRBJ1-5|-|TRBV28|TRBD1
CASSLGTGGTQPQHF
TGTGCCAGCAGTTTAGGGACAGGGGGCACTCAGCCCCAGCATTTT
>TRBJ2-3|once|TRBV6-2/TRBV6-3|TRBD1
CASSRTGPDTQYF
TGTGCCAGCAGTAGGACAGGGCCGGATACGCAGTATTTT
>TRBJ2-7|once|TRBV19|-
CASSIDGAAGSYEQYF
TGTGCCAGTAGTATAGACGGGGCCGCGGGTTCCTACGAGCAGTACTTC
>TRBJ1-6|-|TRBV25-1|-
CASSEGPYNSPLHF
TGTGCCAGCAGTGAAGGACCTTATAATTCACCCCTCCACTTT
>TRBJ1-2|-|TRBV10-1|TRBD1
CASNGTGGNYGYTF
TGCGCCAGCAACGGGACAGGGGGCAACTATGGCTACACCTTC
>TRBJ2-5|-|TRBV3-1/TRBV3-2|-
CASSQSAGKTQYF
TGTGCCAGCAGCCAAAGTGCGGGGAAGACCCAGTACTTC
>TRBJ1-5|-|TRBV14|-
CASSQAGNVQPQHF
TGTGCCAGCAGCCAAGCGGGGAATGTCCAGCCCCAGCATTTT
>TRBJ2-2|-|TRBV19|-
CASSIEGVNTGELFF
TGTGCCAGTAGTATTGAAGGGGTGAACACCGGGGAGCTGTTTTTT
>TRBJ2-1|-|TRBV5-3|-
CARSYVKRVRKNNEQFF
TGTGCCAGAAGCTACGTAAAGCGGGTACGGAAGAACAATGAGCAGTTCTTC
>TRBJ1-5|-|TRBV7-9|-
CASSLAPYRPQHF
TGTGCCAGCAGCTTAGCGCCGTATCGGCCCCAGCATTTT
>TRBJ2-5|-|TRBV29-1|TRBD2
CSGGDPGLAGGKETQYF
TGCAGCGGGGGCGACCCGGGACTAGCGGGGGGTAAAGAGACCCAGTACTTC
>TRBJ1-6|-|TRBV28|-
CASSSLLTGYSPLHF
TGTGCCAGCAGTTCATTGCTGACAGGATATTCACCCCTCCACTTT
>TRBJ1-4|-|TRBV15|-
CATSRRGPGSEKLFF
TGTGCCACCAGCAGACGGGGCCCCGGGTCTGAAAAACTGTTTTTT
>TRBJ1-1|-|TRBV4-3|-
CASSQGVNTEAFF
TGCGCCAGCAGCCAAGGAGTAAACACTGAAGCTTTCTTT
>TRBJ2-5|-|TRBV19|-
CASRQVGQETQYF
TGTGCCAGTAGACAAGTCGGTCAAGAGACCCAGTACTTC
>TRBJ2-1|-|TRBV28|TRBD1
CASTRDRGAYNEQFF
TGTGCCAGCACCCGGGACAGGGGAGCCTACAATGAGCAGTTCTTC
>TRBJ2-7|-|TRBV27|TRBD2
CASSPISRREASYEQYF
TGTGCCAGCAGTCCCATATCCCGGCGGGAGGCCTCCTACGAGCAGTACTTC
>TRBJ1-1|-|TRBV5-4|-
CASSLPHRVHEAFF
TGTGCCAGCAGCTTACCCCACAGGGTTCATGAAGCTTTCTTT
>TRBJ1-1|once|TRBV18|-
CASSPPGHTFPNTEAFF
TGTGCCAGCTCACCTCCGGGACATACTTTCCCGAACACTGAAGCTTTCTTT
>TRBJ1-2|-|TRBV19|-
CAIQADLGYTF
TGTGCCATACAGGCCGATCTTGGCTACACCTTC
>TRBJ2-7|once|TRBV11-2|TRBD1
CASSVYRGLAPYEQYF
TGTGCCAGCAGCGTCTACAGGGGGCTGGCCCCCTACGAGCAGTACTTC
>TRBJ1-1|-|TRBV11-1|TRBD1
CASSLKGQGHWEAFF
TGTGCCAGCAGCTTAAAGGGACAGGGGCACTGGGAAGCTTTCTTT
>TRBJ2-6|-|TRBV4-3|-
CASSQGSPSGANVLTF
TGCGCCAGCAGCCAAGGAAGTCCCTCTGGGGCCAACGTCCTGACTTTC
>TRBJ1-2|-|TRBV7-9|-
CASPLEGVGYGYTF
TGTGCCAGCCCCCTGGAGGGGGTGGGCTATGGCTACACCTTC
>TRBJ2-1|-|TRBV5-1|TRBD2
CASSVVAGANLYNEQFF
TGCGCCAGCAGCGTAGTAGCGGGGGCCAACTTGTACAATGAGCAGTTCTTC
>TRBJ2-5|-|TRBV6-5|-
CASSLQWGETQYF
TGTGCCAGCAGTTTGCAATGGGGGGAGACCCAGTACTTC
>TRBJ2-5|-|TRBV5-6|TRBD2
CASSLAGGEETQYF
TGTGCCAGCAGCTTGGCGGGGGGGGAAGAGACCCAGTACTTC
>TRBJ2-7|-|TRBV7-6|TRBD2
CASSPGGASGSYEQYF
TGTGCCAGCAGCCCGGGTGGGGCTAGCGGGAGTTACGAGCAGTACTTC
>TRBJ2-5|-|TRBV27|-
CASSRPGRETQYF
TGTGCCAGCAGTAGACCGGGAAGGGAGACCCAGTACTTC
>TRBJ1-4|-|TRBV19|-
CASSTSGSLYEKLFF
TGTGCCAGTAGTACTTCCGGGAGCCTTTATGAAAAACTGTTTTTT
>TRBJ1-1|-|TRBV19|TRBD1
CASSSTYPGPGTGAPDTEAFF
TGTGCCAGTAGTTCCACATACCCAGGCCCCGGGACAGGGGCCCCTGACACTGAAGCTTTCTTT
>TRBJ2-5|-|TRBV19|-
CATSRVLRETQYF
TGTGCCACCTCCCGGGTCCTTCGAGAGACCCAGTACTTC
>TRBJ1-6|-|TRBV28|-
CASTPRGDYNSPLHF
TGTGCCAGCACCCCCAGGGGAGACTATAATTCACCCCTCCACTTT